In this sample, the clone carrying this T cell receptor (beta chain) turned up many times. Newly diagnosed hyperthyroidism patients aged 18 to 65 years had disease lasting under 2 months. Germline V lookup: CDR1 SEHNR, CDR2 FQNEAQ (reference sequence). There are 14 residues in the CDR3. Trimming shortened V by 1 base and J by 3 bases, and 8 bases separated the two germline ends. RNA transcripts yielded amplified TCR beta CDR3 regions. Initially, a first-round RT-PCR of the TCR CDR3 employed the HTBI primer set. Using its own MiXCR run on the multiplex PCR reads, TCRdb lists one record per CDR3 protein. The profile covers hundreds of thousands of distinct CDR3 sequences, with approximately 14% appearing a single time and about a tenth taken by the ten largest. This record belongs to a study of T cells in Graves' hyperthyroidism and ophthalmopathy. Background on the study: Sampling of peripheral blood happened at initial diagnosis, prior to any treatment.

Material: blood. The receptor comes from a woman younger than 30 with Graves' hyperthyroidism. The genes are TRBV7-9 and TRBJ2-3; tentatively, D is TRBD1 (6 bases). CDR3 protein: CASSLGQATDTQYF. The CDR3 region has the DNA TGTGCCAGCAGCTTAGGACAGGCGACAGATACGCAGTATTTT.